One and the same sample provided the 7 T cell receptor beta chains below, sequenced in a study of shared clonotypes between healthy human individuals. This table comes from immunoSEQ multiplex PCR, and its TCRdb copy is limited to in-frame clones, with some not included. Of fewer than 600,000 clones in the sample, roughly four fifths were seen once. Sequenced: PBMCs. Source of these receptors: a woman in her thirties or forties in good health. Some clones in this sample may be carry-over from other donors' samples.

The rearrangement joins TRBV19 to TRBJ2-4; 10 positions agree with TRBD1. The CDR3 spans 14 residues. V shed 1 base and J 9 bases; nucleotides not matched to a gene: 3. Germline V CDR1 and CDR2: LNHDA, SQIVND (reference sequence). CDR3 in DNA: TGTGCCAGTAGTATAGGGGGACAGGGGACCATTCAGTACTTC. This translates into CASSIGGQGTIQYF.

This clone was detected a few times. The chain has TRBV5-4 and TRBJ2-2, with TRBD1 matching over 8 bases. The V and J ends lost 0 bases and 1 base, in that order; junction bases with no gene match: 2. Per germline, CDR1 SGHNT and CDR2 YYREEE (reference sequence). This CDR3 spans 16 amino acids. The CDR3 sequence: CASSLETGGNTGELFF. CDR3 nucleotides: TGTGCCAGCAGCTTGGAAACAGGGGGGAACACCGGGGAGCTGTTTTTT.

This chain links TRBV27 with TRBJ2-5; TRBD1 might be the D (5 bases). The CDR3 is 13 residues long. Trimming cost V 6 bases and J 5 bases, with 13 bases left between them. Germline V gene sequence: CDR1 MNHEY, CDR2 SMNVEV (reference sequence). This CDR3 reads CASSHFKGETQYF. DNA of the CDR3: TGTGCCAGCAGCCACTTCAAGGGGGAGACCCAGTACTTC.

This chain uses TRBV11-3 with TRBJ2-3, with D perhaps matching TRBD2 (6 bases). The V end was cut by 1 base, the J end by 8 bases, with 7 bases between. Germline assignment: CDR1 SGHNT and CDR2 YENEEA. The CDR3 has 12 residues. The DNA of the CDR3 is TGTGCCAGCAGCTTAGGTAGCGGTACGCAGTATTTT. Protein: CASSLGSGTQYF.

This clone was seen a handful of times. This same CDR3 is encoded by further DNA sequences in the sample. V usage is TRBV5-6 and J usage is TRBJ2-5; 8 bases match TRBD1. Germline CDR1 is SGHDT and CDR2 is YYEEEE. V gave up 4 bases and J gave up 11 bases; unmatched junction bases: 7. This CDR3 spans 12 amino acids. DNA for the CDR3: TGTGCCAGCAGCCCCTCAGGGGGCGGACAGTACTTC. Amino acid sequence: CASSPSGGGQYF.

In nucleotides, the CDR3 is TGCAGCGTTAAAGGGCCGACGGGCGAGCAGTACTTC. Its protein product is CSVKGPTGEQYF. The chain joins TRBV29-1 to TRBJ2-7; the D is unclear. V lost 5 bases to trimming and J lost 6 bases, with 14 bases between them. The germline gives CDR1 SQVTM, CDR2 ANQGSEA. The CDR3 runs 12 residues.

This chain links TRBV15 with TRBJ1-5, with no clear D. V lost 0 bases and J 4 bases, leaving 10 bases between the germline ends. Germline values: CDR1 LNHNV, CDR2 YYDKDF (reference sequence). The CDR3 runs 15 residues. CDR3 in amino acids: CATSRDRRVNQPQHF. Here the CDR3 DNA reads TGTGCCACCAGCAGAGATCGTCGGGTTAATCAGCCCCAGCATTTT. The full variable domain, with the rest looked up from reference TRBV15 and TRBJ1-5, is DAMVIQNPRYQVTQFGKPVTLSCSQTLNHNVMYWYQQKSSQAPKLLFHYYDKDFNNEADTPDNFQSRRPNTSFCFLDIRSPGLGDTAMYLCATSRDRRVNQPQHFGDGTRLSIL.